Listed below are T cell receptor beta chains from one sample, sequenced in a study of Graves' ophthalmopathy and Graves' hyperthyroidism. MiXCR, applied by TCRdb to the multiplex PCR reads, yields one record per CDR3 protein. This repertoire shows under 350,000 distinct CDR3 sequences, roughly a sixth found once; its top ten account for about 12%. Source material: peripheral blood. These receptors were obtained from an adult man with Graves' ophthalmopathy. The CDR3 runs from the conserved cysteine through the conserved F or W. D genes are given only for firm matches. Size is omitted from some rows. Given values are once, few, many or a class for expanded clones.

>NA|TRBV27|TRBJ2-7|NA
TGTGCCAGCAGTTTAGCAGAAATGTCCTACGAGCAGTACTTC
CASSLAEMSYEQYF
>TRBD1|TRBV28|TRBJ2-7|many
TGTGCCAGCAGTAGTCCGGCTGGGACAGGGGGTTTTGAGCAGTACTTC
CASSSPAGTGGFEQYF
>NA|TRBV7-2|TRBJ2-5|NA
TGTGCCAGCAGCATCAACATGAAAGAGACCCAGTACTTC
CASSINMKETQYF
>TRBD2|TRBV30|TRBJ2-5|many
TGTGCCTGGAGTGTACCGGGCGGGAGTGAGACCCAGTACTTC
CAWSVPGGSETQYF
>TRBD1|TRBV4-1|TRBJ2-2|NA
TGCGCCAGCAGCCAAGGGAGTACAGGGGGGATCACCGGGGAGCTGTTTTTT
CASSQGSTGGITGELFF
>TRBD2|TRBV12-3/TRBV12-4|TRBJ2-2|NA
TGTGCCAGCCCGAGGTTTGCGGGAGGTGTGAGGGAGCTGTTTTTT
CASPRFAGGVRELFF
>NA|TRBV7-9|TRBJ1-1|many
TGTGCCAGCAGCCCAACGGGGGCTTGGGCTGAAGCTTTCTTT
CASSPTGAWAEAFF
>NA|TRBV6-1|TRBJ1-5|NA
TGTGCCAGCAGGGACAGCATGCAGCCCCAGCATTTT
CASRDSMQPQHF
>NA|TRBV30|TRBJ1-1|many
TGTGCCTTCAAGGACCGTCATGAAGCTTTCTTT
CAFKDRHEAFF
>NA|TRBV28|TRBJ1-5|NA
TGTGCCAGCAGTTTCGCGGTAGGCGGTCAGCCCCAGCATTTT
CASSFAVGGQPQHF
>NA|TRBV12-3/TRBV12-4|TRBJ1-1|NA
TGTGCCAGCAGGGGGGACTCCAACACTGAAGCTTTCTTT
CASRGDSNTEAFF
>TRBD2|TRBV5-1|TRBJ2-2|many
TGCGCCAGCAGCTTGGCCGCTAGCGGGGGAAACACCGGGGAGCTGTTTTTT
CASSLAASGGNTGELFF
>NA|TRBV28|TRBJ2-2|many
TGTGCCAGCGTAGCGTGGGCCTTGAACACCGGGGAGCTGTTTTTT
CASVAWALNTGELFF
>NA|TRBV5-1|TRBJ1-2|many
TGCGCCAGCAGCTTGAGACCGGTGGCAGGGGAGAACTATGGCTACACCTTC
CASSLRPVAGENYGYTF
>NA|TRBV28|TRBJ1-1|many
TGTGCCAGCAGTTTGTCAAACCCCAGGGCTGAAGCTTTCTTT
CASSLSNPRAEAFF
>NA|TRBV6-5|TRBJ1-1|NA
TGTGCCAGCAGTTACGTCAGGGGAGGTACTGAAGCTTACTTT
CASSYVRGGTEAYF
>NA|TRBV27|TRBJ1-1|many
TGTGCCAGCAGTTCACCAGGATTGAGGAACACTGAAGCTTTCTTT
CASSSPGLRNTEAFF
>NA|TRBV11-2|TRBJ1-2|many
TGTGCCAGCAGCTTAGGAGGACCACTCGACTATGGCTACACCTTC
CASSLGGPLDYGYTF
>TRBD2|TRBV6-2/TRBV6-3|TRBJ2-7|NA
TGTGCCAGCAGTTACTCAAAGGCGGGAGCCTACGAGCAGTACTTC
CASSYSKAGAYEQYF
>NA|TRBV30|TRBJ2-2|many
TGTGCCTGGAGTGTAACTAGGTTCACCGGGGAGCTGTTTTTT
CAWSVTRFTGELFF
>NA|TRBV30|TRBJ1-1|many
TGTGCCTGGAGTGTACAGTCGGAAGCTTTCTTT
CAWSVQSEAFF
>NA|TRBV15|TRBJ2-5|NA
TGTGCCACCAGCTCCTACGGGACATACCAAGAGACCCAGTACTTC
CATSSYGTYQETQYF
>NA|TRBV12-3/TRBV12-4|TRBJ2-7|many
TGTGCCAGCAGTTTAGGTGGCGGTGTCTACGAGCAGTACTTC
CASSLGGGVYEQYF